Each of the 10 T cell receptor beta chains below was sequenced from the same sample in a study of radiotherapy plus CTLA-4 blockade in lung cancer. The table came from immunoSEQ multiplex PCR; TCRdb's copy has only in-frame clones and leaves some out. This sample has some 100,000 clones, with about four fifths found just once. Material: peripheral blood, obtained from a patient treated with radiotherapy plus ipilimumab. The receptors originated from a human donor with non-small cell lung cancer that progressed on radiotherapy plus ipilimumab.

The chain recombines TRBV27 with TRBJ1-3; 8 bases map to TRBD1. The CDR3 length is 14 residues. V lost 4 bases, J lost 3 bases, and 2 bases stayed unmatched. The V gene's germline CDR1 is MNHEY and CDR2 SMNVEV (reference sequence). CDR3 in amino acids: CASSSTGGGNTIYF. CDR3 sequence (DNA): TGTGCCAGCAGTTCTACAGGGGGTGGAAACACCATATATTTT.

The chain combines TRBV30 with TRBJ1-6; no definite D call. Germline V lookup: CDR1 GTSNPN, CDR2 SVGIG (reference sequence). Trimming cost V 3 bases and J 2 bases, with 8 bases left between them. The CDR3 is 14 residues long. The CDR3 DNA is TGTGCCTGGAGAGACACCACCTATAATTCACCCCTCCACTTT. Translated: CAWRDTTYNSPLHF.

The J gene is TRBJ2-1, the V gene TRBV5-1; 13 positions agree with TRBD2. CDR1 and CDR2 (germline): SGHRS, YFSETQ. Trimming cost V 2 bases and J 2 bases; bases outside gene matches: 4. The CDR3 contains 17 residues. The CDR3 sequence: CASSLPGLAGTYNEQFF. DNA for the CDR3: TGCGCCAGCAGCTTACCGGGACTAGCGGGAACCTACAATGAGCAGTTCTTC. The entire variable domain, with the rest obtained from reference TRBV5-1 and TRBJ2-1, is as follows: KAGVTQTPRYLIKTRGQQVTLSCSPISGHRSVSWYQQTPGQGLQFLFEYFSETQRNKGNFPGRFSGRQFSNSRSEMNVSTLELGDSALYLCASSLPGLAGTYNEQFFGPGTRLTVL.

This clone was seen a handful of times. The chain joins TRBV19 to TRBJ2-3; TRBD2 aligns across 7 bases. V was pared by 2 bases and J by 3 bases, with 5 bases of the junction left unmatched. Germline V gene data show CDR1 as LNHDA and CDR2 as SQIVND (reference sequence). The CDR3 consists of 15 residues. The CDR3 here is CASSILSGRTDTQYF. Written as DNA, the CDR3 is TGTGCCAGTAGTATACTCTCCGGGAGGACAGATACGCAGTATTTT.

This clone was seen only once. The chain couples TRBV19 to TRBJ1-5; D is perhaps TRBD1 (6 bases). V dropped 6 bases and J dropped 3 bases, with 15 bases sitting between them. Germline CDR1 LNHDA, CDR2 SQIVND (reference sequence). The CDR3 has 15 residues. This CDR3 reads CASRNLDRNNQPQHF. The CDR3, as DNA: TGTGCCAGTAGAAACTTGGACAGAAACAATCAGCCCCAGCATTTT.

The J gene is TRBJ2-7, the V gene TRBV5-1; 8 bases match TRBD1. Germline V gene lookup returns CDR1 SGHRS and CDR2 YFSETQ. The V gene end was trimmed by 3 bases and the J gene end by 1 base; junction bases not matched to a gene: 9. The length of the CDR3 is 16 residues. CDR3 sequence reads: CASSSEGQVGSYEQYF. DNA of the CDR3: TGCGCCAGCAGCTCGGAGGGACAGGTAGGGTCCTACGAGCAGTACTTC.

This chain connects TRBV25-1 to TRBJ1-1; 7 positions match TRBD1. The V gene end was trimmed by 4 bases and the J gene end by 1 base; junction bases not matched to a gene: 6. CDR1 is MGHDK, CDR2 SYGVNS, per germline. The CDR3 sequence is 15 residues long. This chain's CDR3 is CASSARGDRNTEAFF. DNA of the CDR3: TGTGCCAGCAGTGCTAGGGGGGACAGGAACACTGAAGCTTTCTTT.

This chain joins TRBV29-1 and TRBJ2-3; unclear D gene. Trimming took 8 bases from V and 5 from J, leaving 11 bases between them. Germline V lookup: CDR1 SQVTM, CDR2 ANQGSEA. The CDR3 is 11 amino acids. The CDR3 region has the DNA TGCAGCACCGGACCCCAAGATACGCAGTATTTT. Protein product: CSTGPQDTQYF.

This chain's CDR3 is CASTSGRVRPQHF. The CDR3 bases are TGTGCCAGCACCTCCGGGAGGGTGCGGCCCCAGCATTTT. The V call is TRBV7-2, the J call TRBJ1-5, with D unresolved. This CDR3 region has 13 residues. Germline CDR1 reads SGHTA; CDR2 reads FQGNSA. V lost 7 bases and J 9 bases, leaving 16 bases between the germline ends.

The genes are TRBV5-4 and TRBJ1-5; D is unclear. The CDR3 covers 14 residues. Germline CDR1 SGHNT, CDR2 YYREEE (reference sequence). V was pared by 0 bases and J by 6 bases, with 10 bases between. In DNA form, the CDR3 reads TGTGCCAGCAGCTTGGGAGGCACGGGTCAGCCCCAGCATTTT. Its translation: CASSLGGTGQPQHF.